This is a list of T cell receptor beta chains from one sample in a study of cytomegalovirus exposure and HLA in healthy donors. Assay used: immunoSEQ multiplex PCR; TCRdb lists only in-frame clones, some missing. The table lists about 160,000 clones, 75% of them singletons. What was sequenced was PBMCs. The receptors come from a woman aged 45 to 65 in good health and CMV-seropositive. CDR3s include the opening cysteine and the closing phenylalanine or tryptophan.

TRBJ2-2 TRBV5-5 CASSLSLIPGELFF
TRBJ2-5 TRBV5-1 CASSPTAASGGRTQYF
TRBJ2-5 TRBV7-7 CASSLTREQETQYF
TRBJ1-4 TRBV7-9 CASSRPGLRSEKLFF
TRBJ2-3 TRBV14 CASSQDSVAVTDTQYF
TRBJ1-4 TRBV6-1 CASIRIRDNNEKLFF
TRBJ2-3 TRBV5-4 CASSLGQVQDTQYF
TRBJ1-1 TRBV6-5 CASRRGTEAFF
TRBJ1-2 TRBV5-6 CASSFRQERYGYTF
TRBJ1-1 TRBV7-3 CASSSTGLNTEAFF
TRBJ2-5 TRBV30 CAWQQGPSETQYF
TRBJ1-2 TRBV19 CASSISWGGGANYGYTF
TRBJ2-2 TRBV4-1 CASTRNAAGRTGELFF
TRBJ2-7 TRBV13 CASSLRLGSGEQYF
TRBJ2-7 TRBV2 CASSERPTGSYEQYF
TRBJ2-5 TRBV27 CASSFSGGASGTQYF
TRBJ1-1 TRBV7-2 CASSERQGTEAFF
TRBJ2-7 TRBV6-5 CASSRGTGNYEQYF
TRBJ2-3 TRBV11-2 CASSLASPAGQYF
TRBJ1-4 TRBV27 CASSYQGGSEKLFF
TRBJ2-5 TRBV9 CASSVRDRGGETQYF
TRBJ2-4 TRBV7-9 CASSLVISGLAKNIQYF
TRBJ1-1 TRBV27 CASSSAGTLVTAFF
TRBJ2-4 TRBV6-6 CASSYSWGLAKNIQYF
TRBJ2-3 TRBV10-3 CAISDPQGEVTDTQYF
TRBJ1-6 TRBV27 CASSLKPPGTGTHSPLHF
TRBJ1-1 TRBV10-3 CAISDSADRGNTEAFF
TRBJ2-3 TRBV4-1 CASSATGFSTDTQYF
TRBJ1-3 TRBV7-3 CASSLGGSGNTIYF
TRBJ2-7 TRBV19 CASSIEEGAVEQYF
TRBJ1-2 TRBV4-3 CASSPGLRQGVGYTF
TRBJ2-3 TRBV6-6 CASSYHRSADTQYF
TRBJ2-3 TRBV19 CASTSLQSTDTQYF
TRBJ1-2 TRBV15 CATSRDNSQDRPGGYTF
TRBJ2-2 TRBV27 CASSFERNTGELFF
TRBJ2-5 TRBV5-4 CASSQDLGRTQYF
TRBJ2-1 TRBV7-3 CASSLFERTEQFF
TRBJ2-7 TRBV9 CASSATGDEQYF
TRBJ1-2 TRBV2 CASSEFRGQYGYTF
TRBJ2-4 TRBV29-1 CSVALAGPNIQYF
TRBJ2-5 TRBV7-2 CASSQGQLKTQYF
TRBJ1-2 TRBV4-2 CASSLSDRDGYTF
TRBJ1-3 TRBV7-6 CASSSTQTVGNTIYF
TRBJ2-5 TRBV27 CASSSNPGTGGQYF
TRBJ2-2 TRBV19 CASTPTSGYTGELFF
TRBJ1-6 TRBV18 CASSPLDRWNSPLHF
TRBJ2-3 TRBV6-5 CASSSLMTGGLDTQYF
TRBJ2-3 TRBV10-1 CASSRTGEADTQYF
TRBJ2-3 TRBV2 CASSPGTFADTQYF
TRBJ2-5 TRBV5-4 CASSQPKTEETQYF
TRBJ2-6 TRBV19 CASSIRGSGANVLTF